The clone carrying this T cell receptor (beta chain) was recorded many times. Its target is not known. These data are taken from a study of early T cells in non-severe SARS-CoV-2 infection. Study-level information: Unsorted whole-blood RNA was sequenced in bulk, leaving chains unpaired.

The CDR3 totals 13 residues. Germline V CDR1 and CDR2: SGHVS, FQNEAQ. Trimming shortened V by 1 base and J by 5 bases, and 6 bases separated the two germline ends. In the library, individual cDNA molecules carried attached unique molecular identifiers. One entry per CDR3 protein, called by TCRdb with MiXCR from the 5' RACE reads. The sample includes around 67,000 distinct CDR3 sequences, around 11% of them seen just once. Study-level results: Anti-spike CD8 responses were favored in VDJdb matching, and private and CD4 specificities were missed.

Sequenced material: whole blood. This sequence joins TRBV7-8 and TRBJ1-5, with D hard to call. This TCR came from an adult who was a healthcare worker with PCR-confirmed SARS-CoV-2 infection or an uninfected control (not recorded which). This CDR3 reads CASSLDKDQPQHF. CDR3 bases: TGTGCCAGCAGCTTAGATAAGGATCAGCCCCAGCATTTT.